This T cell receptor (beta chain) is drawn from a study of cytomegalovirus exposure and HLA in healthy donors. With 60 Vbeta and 13 Jbeta primers, the PCR was carried out. TCRdb keeps only in-frame clones here, not all; method: immunoSEQ multiplex PCR. The table lists 150,000 to 200,000 clones, roughly 78% of them singletons, with roughly 7.1% in the top ten. Overall study results and limits: A later analysis reportedly found fewer N-insertions in an Asian-associated ancestry cluster than the approximately 670-donor mean.

CDR1 is MNHNS and CDR2 is SASEGT in the germline V gene. V lost 2 bases and J lost 5, with 8 bases in between. The CDR3 is made up of 13 amino acids. As to this clone: Its antigen is as yet unknown.

The chain is built from TRBV6-1 and TRBJ2-3; D perhaps matches TRBD2 (5 bases). Input material: PBMCs. The receptor was derived from a man aged 35-49 years in good health and CMV-seropositive. The DNA of the CDR3 is TGTGCCAGCAGTGAATGGGGAGTAGATACGCAGTATTTT. Translation: CASSEWGVDTQYF.